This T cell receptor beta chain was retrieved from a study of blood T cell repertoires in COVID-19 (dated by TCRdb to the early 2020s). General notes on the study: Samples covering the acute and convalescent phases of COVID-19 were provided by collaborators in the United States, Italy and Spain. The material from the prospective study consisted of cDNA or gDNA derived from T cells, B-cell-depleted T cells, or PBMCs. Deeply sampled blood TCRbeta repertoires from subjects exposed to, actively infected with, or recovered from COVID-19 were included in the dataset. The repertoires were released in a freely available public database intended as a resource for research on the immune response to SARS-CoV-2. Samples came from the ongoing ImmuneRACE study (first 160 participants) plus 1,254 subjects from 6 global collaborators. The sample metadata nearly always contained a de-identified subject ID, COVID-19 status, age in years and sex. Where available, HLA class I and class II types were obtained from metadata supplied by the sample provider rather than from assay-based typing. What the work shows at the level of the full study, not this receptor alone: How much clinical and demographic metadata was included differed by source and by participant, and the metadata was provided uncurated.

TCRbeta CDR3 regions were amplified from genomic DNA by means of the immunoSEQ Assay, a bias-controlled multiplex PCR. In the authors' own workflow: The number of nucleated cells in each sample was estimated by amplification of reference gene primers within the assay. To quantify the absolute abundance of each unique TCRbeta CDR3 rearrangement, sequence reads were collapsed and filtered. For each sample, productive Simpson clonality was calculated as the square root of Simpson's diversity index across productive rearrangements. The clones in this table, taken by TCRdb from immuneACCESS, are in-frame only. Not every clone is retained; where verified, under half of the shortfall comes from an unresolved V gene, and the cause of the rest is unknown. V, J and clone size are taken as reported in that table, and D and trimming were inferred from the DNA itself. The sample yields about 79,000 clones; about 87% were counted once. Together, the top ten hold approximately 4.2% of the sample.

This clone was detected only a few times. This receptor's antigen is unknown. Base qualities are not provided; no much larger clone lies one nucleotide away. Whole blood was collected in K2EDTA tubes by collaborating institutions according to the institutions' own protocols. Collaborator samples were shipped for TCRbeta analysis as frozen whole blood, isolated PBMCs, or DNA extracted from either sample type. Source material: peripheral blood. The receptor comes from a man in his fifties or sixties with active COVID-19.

CDR3 sequence: CASSQGQELYEQYF. The bases are TGCGCCAGCAGCCAAGGACAGGAGCTCTACGAGCAGTACTTC. The chain was built from TRBV4-1 and TRBJ2-7; the D segment could be TRBD1, given 6 matching bases. Relative to germline, V is 1 base shorter and J is 3 bases shorter, with 10 bases between their ends. Including cysteine and phenylalanine, the CDR3 has 14 amino acids. Just the 42-base CDR3 DNA is kept, in frame starting at base 1. In the germline V gene, CDR1 corresponds to MGHRA and CDR2 to YSYEKL.